The 27 T cell receptor beta chains below were found in one sample sequenced in a study of T cell clonotyping in hematopoietic cell transplantation. Sequencing used immunoSEQ multiplex PCR; TCRdb keeps in-frame clones, though not all of them. The repertoire has 16,000 or so clones, around 90% of them found once; the top ten carry approximately 5.3%. The material sequenced was peripheral blood mononuclear cells. These receptors came from a man between 40 and 49 years old in good health. Some clones in this sample may be carry-over from other donors' samples.

This sequence joins TRBV29-1 and TRBJ2-7, with 8 bases matching TRBD1. V was pared by 4 bases and J by 3 bases, with 17 bases of the junction left unmatched. The CDR3 length is 17 residues. Germline loops: CDR1 SQVTM, CDR2 ANQGSEA. The CDR3 region is CSVVFVGVQGVGYEQYF. The CDR3 nucleotides are TGCAGCGTTGTTTTTGTAGGAGTACAGGGGGTCGGCTACGAGCAGTACTTC.

CDR3: CASRPGTAQETQYF. The CDR3 DNA sequence: TGTGCCAGCAGGCCAGGGACGGCCCAAGAGACCCAGTACTTC. This chain uses TRBV11-1 with TRBJ2-5; perhaps D is TRBD1 or TRBD2 (5 bases each). CDR1 is SGHAT, CDR2 FQDESV, per germline (reference sequence). Trimming removed 6 bases at V and 1 base at J, with 12 bases between. The CDR3 totals 14 residues.

The chain combines TRBV11-2 with TRBJ1-1; D uncertain. This CDR3 is 11 amino acids long. V was cut by 5 bases and J by 4 bases, with 5 bases left in between. CDR1 SGHAT and CDR2 FQNNGV come from the germline V gene. The CDR3 coding sequence is TGTGCCAGCAGCGAGCGCACTGAAGCTTTCTTT. Protein product: CASSERTEAFF.

The chain joins TRBV27 to TRBJ2-7; D is possibly TRBD1 or TRBD2 (5 bases each). The germline gives CDR1 MNHEY, CDR2 SMNVEV (reference sequence). The CDR3 is 13 amino acids. The V gene lost 5 bases and the J gene lost 3 bases, with 11 bases spanning the gap. As DNA, the CDR3 is TGTGCCAGCAGTCGGGACCAAAACTACGAGCAGTACTTC. Its translation is CASSRDQNYEQYF.

The J gene is TRBJ2-7, the V gene TRBV4-2; possibly TRBD1 or TRBD2 for D (5 bases each). The CDR3 extends over 16 amino acids. The germline V gene has CDR1 LGHNA and CDR2 YNFKEQ. V was trimmed by 0 bases and J by 3 bases, leaving 15 bases between them. The CDR3 DNA sequence: TGTGCCAGCAGCCAAGATCTTGGCCAGGGAGACTACGAGCAGTACTTC. Translating gives CASSQDLGQGDYEQYF.

This chain uses TRBV4-1 with TRBJ2-7; TRBD2 is a possible D gene (5 bases). This CDR3 spans 12 amino acids. V was clipped by 5 bases and J by 7 bases, with 12 bases between them. CDR1 is MGHRA and CDR2 is YSYEKL in the germline V gene. The CDR3 region is CASSARSGEQYF. The CDR3 DNA is TGCGCCAGCAGCGCCCGTTCGGGGGAGCAGTACTTC.

The chain combines TRBV7-2 with TRBJ2-7; D may be TRBD1 (6 bases). CDR1 is SGHTA, CDR2 FQGNSA, per germline. The CDR3 contains 15 residues. Deletions cut 5 bases from V and 1 base from J, with 15 bases between. This CDR3 is CASSLGTILSYEQYF. CDR3 DNA: TGTGCCAGCAGCCTAGGGACAATTCTTTCCTACGAGCAGTACTTC. The variable domain in full, completed from reference TRBV7-2 and TRBJ2-7, reads GAGVSQSPSNKVTEKGKDVELRCDPISGHTALYWYRQSLGQGLEFLIYFQGNSAPDKSGLPSDRFSAERTGGSVSTLTIQRTQQEDSAVYLCASSLGTILSYEQYFGPGTRLTVT.

This chain links TRBV12-1 with TRBJ1-5; TRBD1 is the table's D call and was not checked against the DNA. TRBV12-1 is shown as a pseudogene. This CDR3 contains 14 residues. The CDR3 DNA is TGTGCCAGCACCTTAAGGGGATGCAATCAGCCCCAGCATTTT. Residues: CASTLRGCNQPQHF.

This chain connects TRBV29-1 to TRBJ2-3, with TRBD1 as a possible D gene (7 bases). The V end was cut by 3 bases, the J end by 1 base, with 14 bases between. Germline loops: CDR1 SQVTM, CDR2 ANQGSEA. This CDR3 is built from 15 residues. The CDR3: CSVEFGRGGTDTQYF. CDR3 nucleotides: TGCAGCGTTGAGTTCGGCAGGGGGGGCACAGATACGCAGTATTTT.

The V and J genes are TRBV28 and TRBJ1-5; D might be TRBD1 (5 bases). The CDR3 sequence is 13 residues long. Trimming took off 4 bases at V and 7 bases at J, with 11 bases between the two ends. Germline-derived CDR1 and CDR2 are MDHEN and SYDVKM. In DNA form, the CDR3 reads TGTGCCAGCAGTTGGGGGACGGGGCAGCCCCAGCATTTT. The encoded protein is CASSWGTGQPQHF.

This clone appeared a few times. The chain recombines TRBV7-2 with TRBJ1-5, with 7 bases identical to TRBD1. Unmatched junction bases numbered 12, after V lost 5 bases and J lost 11 bases. Germline CDR1 is SGHTA and CDR2 is FQGNSA. This CDR3 comprises 14 residues. This CDR3 reads CASSTGVHQQAQHF. DNA for the CDR3: TGTGCCAGCAGCACAGGGGTCCACCAGCAGGCCCAGCATTTT.

The chain uses TRBV27 and TRBJ1-6, with D hard to call. Germline V gene sequence: CDR1 MNHEY, CDR2 SMNVEV (reference sequence). Trimming removed 4 bases at V and 4 bases at J, with 14 bases between. The CDR3 totals 16 residues. Here the CDR3 reads CASSSGNPTYNSPLHF. The CDR3 coding sequence is TGTGCCAGCAGTTCGGGCAATCCCACTTATAATTCACCCCTCCACTTT.

V usage is TRBV4-2 and J usage is TRBJ2-7, with 9 positions matching TRBD1. The CDR3 is 15 amino acids. J gave up 7 bases and V 0 bases, and 7 bases lay outside the gene matches. Germline V CDR1 and CDR2: LGHNA, YNFKEQ. The DNA of the CDR3 is TGTGCCAGCAGCCAAGATGTACAGGGGGCGCGGGAGCAGTACTTC. Translating it yields CASSQDVQGAREQYF.

This sequence joins TRBV7-6 and TRBJ2-1; possibly TRBD1 or TRBD2 for D (5 bases each). CDR1 and CDR2 from the germline V gene are SGHVS and FNYEAQ. The CDR3 is 18 amino acids. Trimming took off 5 bases at V and 0 bases at J, with 20 bases between the two ends. CDR3 sequence reads: CASSLGTGVWGSYNEQFF. The CDR3 coding sequence is TGTGCCAGCAGCCTAGGGACCGGGGTATGGGGCTCCTACAATGAGCAGTTCTTC.

This clone was detected only a few times. The chain links TRBV2 to TRBJ1-2; D call uncertain. Trimming took 2 bases from V and 5 from J, leaving 6 bases between them. The CDR3 sequence is 12 residues long. CDR1 is SNHLY and CDR2 is FYNNEI in the germline V gene. The CDR3 bases are TGTGCCAGCAGTGAAAGTGTATATGGCTACACCTTC. Amino acid sequence: CASSESVYGYTF.

The chain links TRBV19 to TRBJ1-1; 9 bases are a match to TRBD1. V was pared by 7 bases and J by 1 base, with 4 bases of the junction left unmatched. CDR1 is LNHDA and CDR2 is SQIVND in the germline V gene (reference sequence). CDR3 length equals 14 residues. The CDR3 sequence: CASTPDRGNTEAFF. The CDR3 DNA reads TGTGCCAGTACCCCGGACAGGGGGAACACTGAAGCTTTCTTT.

This clone was recorded once. The genes are TRBV5-6 and TRBJ2-7; D gene ambiguous. Germline V gene lookup returns CDR1 SGHDT and CDR2 YYEEEE. Trimming removed 3 bases at V and 3 bases at J, with 4 bases between. CDR3 size: 11 residues. The CDR3 loop is CASSSIYEQYF. Written as DNA, the CDR3 is TGTGCCAGCAGCTCAATCTACGAGCAGTACTTC.

The chain has TRBV29-1 and TRBJ1-4; 9 bases line up with TRBD1. This CDR3 is built from 15 residues. J lost 3 bases, V lost 7 bases, and 9 bases had no gene match. From germline, CDR1 is SQVTM and CDR2 ANQGSEA. CDR3 sequence reads: CSARLQGAPNEKLFF. As DNA, the CDR3 is TGCAGCGCCAGATTACAGGGGGCTCCTAATGAAAAACTGTTTTTT.

This chain links TRBV9 with TRBJ2-1; D might be TRBD1 or TRBD2, each matching 5 bases. The CDR3 length is 16 residues. CDR1 is SGDLS and CDR2 is YYNGEE in the germline V gene. Trimming cost V 0 bases and J 6 bases, with 16 bases left between them. The CDR3 DNA sequence: TGTGCCAGCAGCGTAGGGGGGTGGGAAGCTATCAATGAGCAGTTCTTC. Amino acid sequence: CASSVGGWEAINEQFF.

The chain employs TRBV19 and TRBJ2-7; 10 bases agree with TRBD1. The CDR3 has 13 residues. Germline CDR1 and CDR2: LNHDA and SQIVND (reference sequence). The junction had 6 bases not matched to a gene; V was cut back by 11 bases and J by 2 bases. The CDR3 sequence is CAVRGQGPYEQYF. CDR3 sequence (DNA): TGTGCCGTTAGGGGACAGGGGCCCTACGAGCAGTACTTC. Full variable domain (missing parts from reference TRBV19 and TRBJ2-7): DGGITQSPKYLFRKEGQNVTLSCEQNLNHDAMYWYRQDPGQGLRLIYYSQIVNDFQKGDIAEGYSVSREKKESFPLTVTSAQKNPTAFYLCAVRGQGPYEQYFGPGTRLTVT.

Only a few counts were recorded for this clone. The chain carries TRBV30 and TRBJ2-3; tentative D call: TRBD2 (5 bases). The germline gives CDR1 GTSNPN, CDR2 SVGIG (reference sequence). The CDR3 is made up of 17 amino acids. The V gene lost 3 bases and the J gene lost 2 bases, with 21 bases spanning the gap. DNA for the CDR3: TGTGCCTGGAGACACGAGCCGGACTCAGAAAACACAGATACGCAGTATTTT. This codes for CAWRHEPDSENTDTQYF.

J is TRBJ2-1 and V is TRBV5-1; TRBD1 is a possible D gene (6 bases). Per the germline V gene, CDR1 is SGHRS and CDR2 is YFSETQ. Trimming left V 3 bases short and J 4 bases short, with 8 bases between. This CDR3 contains 13 residues. CDR3 protein: CASSWDNYNEQFF. For the CDR3, the DNA is TGCGCCAGCAGCTGGGACAATTACAATGAGCAGTTCTTC.

The chain links TRBV19 to TRBJ1-6; 9 bases map to TRBD1. Germline V gene data show CDR1 as LNHDA and CDR2 as SQIVND (reference sequence). The CDR3 has 14 amino acids. With V trimmed by 5 bases and J by 11 bases, 7 bases remained unmatched. The CDR3 DNA is TGTGCCAGTAGTGCACAGGGGGCTCGGGCACCCCTCCACTTT. As protein: CASSAQGARAPLHF.

The chain is built from TRBV28 and TRBJ1-4; 9 bases align to TRBD1. The CDR3 loop spans 15 amino acids. Per the germline V gene, CDR1 is MDHEN and CDR2 is SYDVKM. Unmatched junction bases numbered 5, after V lost 2 bases and J lost 7 bases. CDR3 protein: CASSLPGTGFEKLFF. The CDR3 DNA reads as TGTGCCAGCAGTTTACCCGGGACAGGGTTTGAAAAACTGTTTTTT.

The chain joins TRBV2 to TRBJ2-7; 9 bases agree with TRBD1. CDR1 SNHLY and CDR2 FYNNEI come from the germline V gene. This CDR3 is 15 amino acids long. V was clipped by 0 bases and J by 6 bases; unmatched bases: 6. The CDR3 DNA follows: TGTGCCAGCAGTGAAGCGCAGGGACAGGGCGTCGAGCAGTACTTC. Amino acids: CASSEAQGQGVEQYF.

V gene TRBV2 combines with J gene TRBJ2-5; 10 bases match TRBD1. CDR1 is SNHLY and CDR2 is FYNNEI in the germline V gene. Trimming took 10 bases from V and 5 from J; bases not matched to a gene: 7. The CDR3 is 13 residues long. The CDR3 nucleotides are TGTGCCACCCGAGGACAGGGGGAGGAGACCCAGTACTTC. It specifies CATRGQGEETQYF.

The genes are TRBV4-1 and TRBJ2-5; a weak D match, TRBD1 (6 bases). The CDR3 consists of 14 residues. V dropped 1 base and J dropped 4 bases, with 10 bases sitting between them. Germline assignment: CDR1 MGHRA and CDR2 YSYEKL. The DNA for the CDR3 is TGCGCCAGCAGCCAAGGCTGGGGGCGAGAGACCCAGTACTTC. It specifies CASSQGWGRETQYF.